This TCR beta chain was sequenced for a study of a mutant IDH1 vaccine in newly diagnosed glioma. About the study: Treated individuals were 62.5% male and approximately 38% female, averaging 40.4 years of age. Radiotherapy, temozolomide, or both had been given previously, and both were given to most.

V lost 5 bases and J lost 0, with 11 bases in between. The CDR3 is made up of 15 amino acids. Germline V lookup: CDR1 MNHNS, CDR2 SASEGT. Time point indicated: week 11, during vaccination. It was 300 ug of mutant IDH1 20-mer peptide that made up each vaccine dose, given with topical imiquimod. The data were produced by immunoSEQ multiplex PCR, yet TCRdb's version contains in-frame clones alone and is incomplete. The data contain under 150,000 clones, about four fifths of them singletons. Remarks on this clone: Its specificity is not known.

The J gene is TRBJ1-3, the V gene TRBV6-1, with D hard to call. Material: PBMCs, obtained from a glioma patient whose treatment included an IDH1 peptide vaccine. The origin of this receptor is a man in his forties with glioma. CDR3 residues: CASSFRTNSGNTIYF. Here the CDR3 DNA reads TGTGCCAGCAGTTTCCGGACTAACTCTGGAAACACCATATATTTT.